These 27 T cell receptor beta chains share one sample of origin, sequenced in a study of blood T cell repertoires in COVID-19. TCRdb's copy holds only in-frame clones and misses some; the assay was immunoSEQ multiplex PCR. This sample has roughly 320,000 clones; 85% to 90% occur once, and the top ten carry 3.5% to 4.5%. The specimen sequenced was PBMCs or T cells enriched from blood (not recorded which). All receptors derive from a man between 25 and 39 years old who had recovered from COVID-19.

The J gene is TRBJ2-5, the V gene TRBV2; 12 bases align to TRBD1. The CDR3 consists of 14 residues. Germline loops: CDR1 SNHLY, CDR2 FYNNEI. V was pared by 10 bases and J by 5 bases, with 8 bases of the junction left unmatched. In DNA, the CDR3 is TGTGCCAACCGGGACAGGGGGCTTGGGGAGACCCAGTACTTC. This sequence encodes CANRDRGLGETQYF.

The chain joins TRBV19 to TRBJ2-1; tentatively, D is TRBD1 (8 bases). The CDR3 extends over 15 amino acids. In germline, CDR1 is LNHDA, CDR2 SQIVND (reference sequence). The V gene lost 5 bases and the J gene lost 7 bases, with 18 bases spanning the gap. CDR3 bases: TGTGCCAGTAGTCTCGGACAGGGAGGGAGGAATGAGCAGTTCTTC. This sequence encodes CASSLGQGGRNEQFF.

This clone showed up just once. The chain links TRBV28 to TRBJ1-5, with 9 nucleotides matching TRBD1. The junction had 4 bases not matched to a gene; V was cut back by 6 bases and J by 4 bases. CDR1 and CDR2 (germline): MDHEN, SYDVKM. The CDR3 consists of 14 residues. In nucleotides, the CDR3 is TGTGCCAGCAGACTGACAGGGGGTAATCAGCCCCAGCATTTT. Translating it yields CASRLTGGNQPQHF.

V usage is TRBV7-9 and J usage is TRBJ1-5, with a weak D call TRBD1 (5 bases). CDR1 is SEHNR and CDR2 is FQNEAQ in the germline V gene (reference sequence). The CDR3 covers 16 residues. Trimming cost V 1 base and J 6 bases, with 16 bases left between them. The CDR3 is CASSLEWLGAGQPQHF. The CDR3 region has the DNA TGTGCCAGCAGCTTAGAGTGGTTAGGGGCCGGTCAGCCCCAGCATTTT.

The rearrangement links TRBV5-1 to TRBJ2-3, with a tentative D call TRBD1 (6 bases). From germline, CDR1 is SGHRS and CDR2 YFSETQ. The CDR3 spans 15 residues. Trimming pared 3 bases from V and 2 bases from J, leaving 13 bases between. The CDR3 spells CASSSGTKYTDTQYF. Here the CDR3 DNA reads TGCGCCAGCAGCTCTGGGACAAAATACACAGATACGCAGTATTTT.

The rearrangement joins TRBV10-3 to TRBJ1-2, with 10 bases that match TRBD1. From germline, CDR1 is ENHRY and CDR2 SYGVKD. V dropped 5 bases and J dropped 6; count of bases not matched to a gene: 6. The CDR3 consists of 14 residues. CDR3 sequence: CAISMTGGADGYTF. The CDR3 coding sequence is TGTGCCATCAGTATGACAGGGGGCGCGGATGGCTACACCTTC.

The chain employs TRBV25-1 and TRBJ2-2, with TRBD1 matching over 8 bases. The germline CDR1 and CDR2 sequences are MGHDK and SYGVNS. The junction had 6 bases not matched to a gene; V was cut back by 1 base and J by 5 bases. The CDR3 extends over 16 amino acids. The chain's CDR3 is CASSEWGTGHTGELFF. The DNA of the CDR3 is TGTGCCAGCAGTGAATGGGGGACAGGACATACCGGGGAGCTGTTTTTT.

This CDR3 is CASFTTGSGNTIYF. DNA for the CDR3: TGTGCCAGCTTCACGACAGGCTCTGGAAACACCATATATTTT. The chain couples TRBV28 to TRBJ1-3, with D perhaps matching TRBD1 (6 bases). CDR1 is MDHEN and CDR2 is SYDVKM in the germline V gene. Trimming stripped 8 bases from V and 0 bases from J, with 11 bases between. This CDR3 is 14 amino acids long.

J is TRBJ1-6 and V is TRBV10-3; D not resolved. The CDR3 is 14 residues long. Between the trimmed V and J ends, which lost 4 bases and 9 bases, there was a span of 13 bases. Germline V gives CDR1 ENHRY, CDR2 SYGVKD. CDR3 in DNA: TGTGCCATCAGTGGGCCCGGGTCGGGTTCACCCCTCCACTTT. Protein sequence: CAISGPGSGSPLHF.

The count of this clone is one. A junction boundary mismatches the germline segment, possibly from a read error. The chain recombines TRBV7-7 with TRBJ2-5; 9 bases match TRBD2. Germline lookup yields CDR1 SSHAT and CDR2 FNYEAQ (reference sequence). CDR3 size: 15 residues. CDR3 region: CASSSLVAGGETQYF. CDR3 DNA sequence: TGTGCTAGCAGCTCCTTGGTGGCGGGAGGGGAGACCCAGTACTTC. Full variable domain (rest looked up from reference TRBV7-7 and TRBJ2-5): GAGVSQSPRYKVTKRGQDVTLRCDPISSHATLYWYQQALGQGPEFLTYFNYEAQPDKSGLPSDRFSAERPEGSISTLTIQRTEQRDSAMYRCASSSLVAGGETQYFGPGTRLLVL.

The gene calls are TRBV19 and TRBJ2-7; 8 positions agree with TRBD2. This CDR3 is built from 15 residues. With V trimmed by 3 bases and J by 2 bases, 6 bases remained unmatched. Germline-derived CDR1 and CDR2 are LNHDA and SQIVND (reference sequence). CDR3: CASSIRTGGPYEQYF. In DNA, the CDR3 is TGTGCCAGTAGTATCCGAACGGGAGGGCCCTACGAGCAGTACTTC.

The rearrangement links TRBV28 to TRBJ1-5, with TRBD1 identical over 8 bases. CDR1 is MDHEN, CDR2 SYDVKM, per germline. The V and J ends lost 2 bases and 3 bases, in that order; junction bases with no gene match: 6. The CDR3 extends over 16 amino acids. CDR3 amino acids: CASSLQDRGINQPQHF. DNA of the CDR3: TGTGCCAGCAGTTTACAAGACAGGGGCATCAATCAGCCCCAGCATTTT.

This clone showed up just once. This sequence joins TRBV3-1 (or the pseudogene TRBV3-2) and TRBJ2-5; perhaps TRBD1 as D (6 bases). From germline, CDR1 is LGHDT and CDR2 YNNKEL (reference sequence). The CDR3 runs to 13 residues. V shed 9 bases and J shed 6 bases, with 17 bases lying between them. The CDR3 DNA sequence: TGTGCCAGTGACCTAAGGGGGATGAAGACCCAGTACTTC. It yields the protein CASDLRGMKTQYF.

V is TRBV5-1 and J is TRBJ1-2; D might be TRBD1 (6 bases). CDR1 is SGHRS and CDR2 is YFSETQ in the germline V gene. The CDR3 totals 14 residues. V shed 2 bases and J shed 7 bases, with 15 bases lying between them. CDR3 DNA sequence: TGCGCCAGCAGCTTTGGCACAGGGTCCATTGGCTACACCTTC. Translation: CASSFGTGSIGYTF.

The V and J genes are TRBV3-1 (or the pseudogene TRBV3-2) and TRBJ2-7, with D unclear. Germline V gene sequence: CDR1 LGHDT, CDR2 YNNKEL (reference sequence). With 4 bases removed from V and 6 bases from J, the gap between germline ends came to 16 bases. The CDR3 extends over 14 amino acids. This chain's CDR3 is CASSLQNYGLEQYF. CDR3 nucleotides: TGTGCCAGCAGCCTACAGAATTATGGTCTCGAGCAGTACTTC.

This sequence joins TRBV30 and TRBJ1-2; D gene uncertain. This CDR3 comprises 12 residues. The ends were cut back, 4 bases at V and 8 bases at J, with 14 bases in the middle. Germline V CDR1 and CDR2: GTSNPN, SVGIG (reference sequence). CDR3 residues: CAWTLEGGGYTF. The CDR3 region has the DNA TGTGCCTGGACCCTCGAGGGCGGAGGCTACACCTTC. Full variable domain (missing parts from reference TRBV30 and TRBJ1-2): SQTIHQWPATLVQPVGSPLSLECTVEGTSNPNLYWYRQAAGRGLQLLFYSVGIGQISSEVPQNLSASRPQDRQFILSSKKLLLSDSGFYLCAWTLEGGGYTFGSGTRLTVV.

This clone was counted a few times. This sequence joins TRBV27 and TRBJ2-5; a weak D match, TRBD2 (5 bases). The CDR3 has 14 amino acids. Germline V lookup: CDR1 MNHEY, CDR2 SMNVEV (reference sequence). Trimming took 2 bases from V and 5 from J, leaving 12 bases between them. CDR3 residues: CASSLQVSGETQYF. The DNA for the CDR3 is TGTGCCAGCAGTTTACAGGTTTCGGGGGAGACCCAGTACTTC.

The chain joins TRBV19 to TRBJ1-1; 8 positions agree with TRBD1. CDR1 is LNHDA, CDR2 SQIVND, per germline (reference sequence). The CDR3 is 16 residues long. Trimming removed 4 bases from V and 5 bases from J; junction bases left unmatched: 12. The CDR3 DNA reads TGTGCCAGTAGTACCGGACAGGGAAGGATAAGGACTGAAGCTTTCTTT. Translating it yields CASSTGQGRIRTEAFF. Supplemented by reference TRBV19 and TRBJ1-1, the full variable domain reads DGGITQSPKYLFRKEGQNVTLSCEQNLNHDAMYWYRQDPGQGLRLIYYSQIVNDFQKGDIAEGYSVSREKKESFPLTVTSAQKNPTAFYLCASSTGQGRIRTEAFFGQGTRLTVV.

This clone was seen many times. This chain uses TRBV4-1 with TRBJ2-2; D is unclear. V was clipped by 1 base and J by 1 base, with 4 bases between them. The CDR3 totals 14 residues. Looked up from germline, CDR1 is MGHRA and CDR2 is YSYEKL. The CDR3: CASSQAGNTGELFF. CDR3 DNA: TGCGCCAGCAGCCAAGCGGGGAACACCGGGGAGCTGTTTTTT.

The count of this clone is one. V gene TRBV7-6 combines with J gene TRBJ2-1; TRBD2 might be the D (6 bases). The CDR3 is 17 residues long. Germline CDR1 SGHVS, CDR2 FNYEAQ. Trimming stripped 2 bases from V and 1 base from J, with 15 bases between. The DNA of the CDR3 is TGTGCCAGCAGCTTAATCCATAGGCGGGAATCCTACAATGAGCAGTTCTTC. Translation: CASSLIHRRESYNEQFF. Full variable domain (rest looked up from reference TRBV7-6 and TRBJ2-1): GAGVSQSPRYKVTKRGQDVALRCDPISGHVSLYWYRQALGQGPEFLTYFNYEAQQDKSGLPNDRFSAERPEGSISTLTIQRTEQRDSAMYRCASSLIHRRESYNEQFFGPGTRLTVL.

The chain employs TRBV2 and TRBJ1-4; TRBD1 aligns across 10 bases. Germline-derived CDR1 and CDR2 are SNHLY and FYNNEI. There are 15 residues in the CDR3. The ends lost 6 bases at V and 9 bases at J; junction bases unmatched: 10. The CDR3 region is CASRGFGTGAQKLFF. In nucleotides, the CDR3 is TGTGCCAGCAGGGGGTTTGGGACAGGGGCTCAAAAACTGTTTTTT.

A remark on this clone: One junction end does not reproduce the germline sequence, and a read error may be involved. The rearrangement links TRBV7-7 to TRBJ2-5, with 10 bases matching TRBD2. CDR3 length: 16 residues. CDR1 and CDR2 from the germline V gene are SSHAT and FNYEAQ (reference sequence). In DNA, the CDR3 is TGTGCTAGCAGCCCCTCACCGGCTAGCGGGGGAGAGACCCAGTACTTC. It specifies CASSPSPASGGETQYF.

The chain has TRBV29-1 and TRBJ2-5; 8 nucleotides align to TRBD1. CDR1 SQVTM and CDR2 ANQGSEA come from the germline V gene. The CDR3 contains 14 residues. J gave up 2 bases and V 7 bases, and 9 bases lay outside the gene matches. This chain's CDR3 is CSAEGRGLQETQYF. CDR3 coding DNA: TGCAGCGCCGAGGGCAGGGGGCTTCAAGAGACCCAGTACTTC. The full variable domain, completed using reference TRBV29-1 and TRBJ2-5, is SAVISQKPSRDICQRGTSLTIQCQVDSQVTMMFWYRQQPGQSLTLIATANQGSEATYESGFVIDKFPISRPNLTFSTLTVSNMSPEDSSIYLCSAEGRGLQETQYFGPGTRLLVL.

The genes are TRBV4-1 and TRBJ1-1, with 7 bases fitting TRBD1. Germline V lookup: CDR1 MGHRA, CDR2 YSYEKL. The V gene end was trimmed by 3 bases and the J gene end by 5 bases; junction bases not matched to a gene: 9. The CDR3 sequence is 15 residues long. The CDR3 coding sequence is TGCGCCAGCAGCCATCCCAAGGGGGCGCTTACTGAAGCTTTCTTT. Translation: CASSHPKGALTEAFF.

This chain uses TRBV4-1 with TRBJ1-2; D not certain. CDR3 size: 13 residues. With 4 bases removed from V and 8 bases from J, the gap between germline ends came to 14 bases. Germline CDR1 reads MGHRA; CDR2 reads YSYEKL. The CDR3 DNA is TGCGCCAGCAGCCCCCTGCCCGGAGGAGGCTACACCTTC. Translating gives CASSPLPGGGYTF.

The rearrangement links TRBV27 to TRBJ1-5; D unresolved. The CDR3 runs to 13 residues. V was cut by 5 bases and J by 5 bases, with 10 bases left in between. Germline lookup yields CDR1 MNHEY and CDR2 SMNVEV (reference sequence). CDR3 sequence: CASSKEGYQPQHF. CDR3 DNA sequence: TGTGCCAGCAGTAAAGAGGGTTATCAGCCCCAGCATTTT.

This clone has just a few counts. The V and J genes are TRBV6-1 and TRBJ2-3, with TRBD2 matching over 10 bases. Germline-derived CDR1 and CDR2 are MNHNS and SASEGT. V shed 4 bases, J shed 3 bases, and the junction held 7 bases outside the gene matches. This CDR3 has 16 residues. This CDR3 reads CASSVLPGLATDTQYF. DNA for the CDR3: TGTGCCAGCAGTGTCCTTCCGGGACTAGCGACAGATACGCAGTATTTT.